Reported below is one T cell receptor beta chain. The antigen is not known. Assay: immunoSEQ multiplex PCR; the TCRdb copy retains only in-frame clones and omits some. Among about 110,000 clones listed, about 92% were seen once. This sample was taken from a study of graft-versus-host responses after intestinal transplantation. Study observations and caveats: Early after transplant, HvG declines were associated with peak levels of circulating GvH clones. Subjects displaying graft-donor T cell macrochimerism possessed elevated graft-versus-host to host-versus-graft clonal ratios inside allografts.

The sequencing here drew on unstimulated CD8+ T cells sorted from spleen or lymph node cells, taken before transplant. The sequence derives from a human donor who was the organ donor for an intestinal transplant.

The CDR3 is CASSIEWGASYNEQFF. CDR3 sequence (DNA): TGTGCCAGTAGTATAGAGTGGGGGGCCTCCTACAATGAGCAGTTCTTC. This sequence joins TRBV19 and TRBJ2-1, with D perhaps TRBD1 or TRBD2 (6 bases each). Germline V lookup: CDR1 LNHDA, CDR2 SQIVND (reference sequence). V lost 0 bases and J 0 bases, leaving 9 bases between the germline ends. The CDR3 runs to 16 residues.